This T cell receptor (beta chain) was documented in a study of shared clonotypes between healthy human individuals. The CDR3 has 14 amino acids. Germline CDR1 MDHEN, CDR2 SYDVKM. With V trimmed by 10 bases and J by 8 bases, 13 bases remained unmatched. Some clones are missing from TCRdb's copy, which holds only in-frame ones; the method was immunoSEQ multiplex PCR. The sample has almost 750,000 clones, over 55% seen once. The chain combines TRBV28 with TRBJ1-2; 10 bases are shared with TRBD1. The sample was memory CD4+ T cells sorted from blood. The sample's subset: CD45RA-negative fraction. This TCR derives from a woman under 40 in good health. CDR3 coding DNA: TGTGCCATCCACCCAACCGGGACAGGGGTAGGCTACACCTTC. Amino acid sequence: CAIHPTGTGVGYTF.